Sequencing of this T cell receptor beta chain was carried out in a study of regulatory T cells in long-lasting Graves disease. Time point specified: newly diagnosed GD, antithyroid drugs for less than 3 months. The TCR library was made from RNA extracted from PBMCs. Germline V gene data show CDR1 as SGHRS and CDR2 as YFSETQ. This CDR3 region has 14 residues. Trimming stripped 4 bases from V and 6 bases from J, with 14 bases between. Both iRepertoire HTBI primers and Arm-PCR of CDR3 regions were used to build the TCR beta libraries. Via MiXCR, TCRdb re-called the multiplex PCR reads, giving one row per CDR3 protein. The data show roughly 420,000 distinct CDR3 sequences, roughly 15% seen once.

The specimen was peripheral blood mononuclear cells (PBMCs), collected at new diagnosis, from a patient treated with antithyroid drugs. The chain carries TRBV5-1 and TRBJ1-5; no reliable D call. The source is a female donor with Graves disease. This CDR3 reads CASSPNAGVQPQHF. Written as DNA, the CDR3 is TGCGCCAGCAGCCCCAATGCCGGGGTTCAGCCCCAGCATTTT.